The rows below give T cell receptor beta chains drawn from one sample of a study of shared clonotypes between healthy human individuals. This table comes from immunoSEQ multiplex PCR, and its TCRdb copy is limited to in-frame clones, with some not included. The repertoire consists of approximately 1.4 million clones, with 95% to 99% occurring once and the leading ten covering approximately 0.45%. The sequenced material came from naive CD4+ T cells sorted from blood. These receptors were collected from a man aged 25-40 years in good health. The CDR3 runs from the conserved cysteine through the conserved F or W. Fields, in order: J gene, D gene, V gene, clone size, CDR3 DNA, CDR3 protein. The D gene is left open where the match is weak. Rows give clone size only sometimes, using once, few, many, or a class for an expanded clone.

j_call: TRBJ2-7
d_call: -
v_call: TRBV20-1
clone_size: -
cdr3_nt: TGCAGTGCTCGGCCTTACGAGCAGTACTTC
cdr3_aa: CSARPYEQYF

j_call: TRBJ2-1
d_call: -
v_call: TRBV7-8
clone_size: -
cdr3_nt: TGTGCCAGCAGCTTAGGTATTAGCGTCCCCAATGAGCAGTTCTTC
cdr3_aa: CASSLGISVPNEQFF

j_call: TRBJ2-1
d_call: TRBD2
v_call: TRBV7-9
clone_size: -
cdr3_nt: TGTGCCAGCAGCTTCTTAAGCGGGAGGGTAAACAATGAGCAGTTCTTC
cdr3_aa: CASSFLSGRVNNEQFF

j_call: TRBJ1-1
d_call: -
v_call: TRBV19
clone_size: -
cdr3_nt: TGTGCCAGTAGTATTAGGGGTAGTACTGAAGCTTTCTTT
cdr3_aa: CASSIRGSTEAFF

j_call: TRBJ2-5
d_call: -
v_call: TRBV10-2
clone_size: -
cdr3_nt: TGCGCCAGCAGTGAGTTAAGGGGCCGGGAGACCCAGTACTTC
cdr3_aa: CASSELRGRETQYF

j_call: TRBJ1-1
d_call: -
v_call: TRBV27
clone_size: -
cdr3_nt: TGTGCCAGCAGTTTGGAGGTGAACACTGAAGCTTTCTTT
cdr3_aa: CASSLEVNTEAFF

j_call: TRBJ1-3
d_call: TRBD1
v_call: TRBV18
clone_size: -
cdr3_nt: TGTGCCAGCTCACCGCCCCCGGACAGGGAGGGGAACACCATATATTTT
cdr3_aa: CASSPPPDREGNTIYF

j_call: TRBJ2-5
d_call: TRBD1
v_call: TRBV9
clone_size: -
cdr3_nt: TGTGCCAGCAGCGTAGAGATTTGGACAGGCGAAGAGACCCAGTACTTC
cdr3_aa: CASSVEIWTGEETQYF

j_call: TRBJ2-1
d_call: TRBD2
v_call: TRBV28
clone_size: -
cdr3_nt: TGTGCCAGCAGTCCAGCCGGGACTAGCGGATTTAATGAGCAGTTCTTC
cdr3_aa: CASSPAGTSGFNEQFF

j_call: TRBJ2-3
d_call: -
v_call: TRBV11-3
clone_size: -
cdr3_nt: TGTGCCAGCAGCTTGGGGGATACAGGCTCAGATACGCAGTATTTT
cdr3_aa: CASSLGDTGSDTQYF

j_call: TRBJ2-2
d_call: TRBD1
v_call: TRBV19
clone_size: -
cdr3_nt: TGTGCCAGTAGTAACAGGGGGCTGAGCGGGGAGCTGTTTTTT
cdr3_aa: CASSNRGLSGELFF

j_call: TRBJ1-4
d_call: TRBD1
v_call: TRBV9
clone_size: once
cdr3_nt: TGTGCCAGCAGCGTACATACAGGGGGCGAAAAACTGTTTTTT
cdr3_aa: CASSVHTGGEKLFF

j_call: TRBJ1-5
d_call: TRBD1
v_call: TRBV27
clone_size: -
cdr3_nt: TGTGCCAGCAGCGCAAACCAACAGGGGGCAAAGGGCAATCAGCCCCAGCATTTT
cdr3_aa: CASSANQQGAKGNQPQHF

j_call: TRBJ1-3
d_call: -
v_call: TRBV9
clone_size: -
cdr3_nt: TGTGCCAGCAGCGCACCGTTACAGGGCTCTGGAAACACCATATATTTT
cdr3_aa: CASSAPLQGSGNTIYF

j_call: TRBJ2-1
d_call: -
v_call: TRBV6-5
clone_size: -
cdr3_nt: TGTGCCAGCAGTGCCGACAGCTACAATGAGCAGTTCTTC
cdr3_aa: CASSADSYNEQFF

j_call: TRBJ2-1
d_call: -
v_call: TRBV6-5
clone_size: -
cdr3_nt: TGTGCCAGCAGTTACAATGGTTCTCCTGAGCAGTTCTTC
cdr3_aa: CASSYNGSPEQFF

j_call: TRBJ2-5
d_call: -
v_call: TRBV5-1
clone_size: -
cdr3_nt: TGCGCCAGCAGCCCCGGGACAAGAAAAGAGACCCAGTACTTC
cdr3_aa: CASSPGTRKETQYF

j_call: TRBJ1-2
d_call: -
v_call: TRBV9
clone_size: once
cdr3_nt: TGTGCCAGCAGCCAAGGACAGTTTAACTATGGCTACACCTTC
cdr3_aa: CASSQGQFNYGYTF

j_call: TRBJ1-5
d_call: TRBD1
v_call: TRBV5-5
clone_size: -
cdr3_nt: TGTGCCAGCAGCCTGGGACAGGGAGTACGGCAGCCCCAGCATTTT
cdr3_aa: CASSLGQGVRQPQHF

j_call: TRBJ1-5
d_call: -
v_call: TRBV7-2
clone_size: few
cdr3_nt: TGTGCCAGCAGCTTAGAACGGGGCCTACATCAGCCCCAGCATTTT
cdr3_aa: CASSLERGLHQPQHF

j_call: TRBJ1-1
d_call: -
v_call: TRBV2
clone_size: -
cdr3_nt: TGTGCCAGCAGTGAAGCCCTGGGAATCGGGGAAGCTTTCTTT
cdr3_aa: CASSEALGIGEAFF

j_call: TRBJ2-7
d_call: TRBD1
v_call: TRBV28
clone_size: -
cdr3_nt: TGTGCCAGCAGTCCCCCCGGACAGGTCTCTGGGCAGTACTTC
cdr3_aa: CASSPPGQVSGQYF

j_call: TRBJ1-2
d_call: -
v_call: TRBV5-4
clone_size: -
cdr3_nt: TGTGCCAGCAGGCCCCAGGGAATATATGGCTACACCTTC
cdr3_aa: CASRPQGIYGYTF

j_call: TRBJ2-7
d_call: -
v_call: TRBV7-9
clone_size: -
cdr3_nt: TGTGCCAGCAGTCTTACAGGGGAGGTGACCTACGAGCAGTACTTC
cdr3_aa: CASSLTGEVTYEQYF